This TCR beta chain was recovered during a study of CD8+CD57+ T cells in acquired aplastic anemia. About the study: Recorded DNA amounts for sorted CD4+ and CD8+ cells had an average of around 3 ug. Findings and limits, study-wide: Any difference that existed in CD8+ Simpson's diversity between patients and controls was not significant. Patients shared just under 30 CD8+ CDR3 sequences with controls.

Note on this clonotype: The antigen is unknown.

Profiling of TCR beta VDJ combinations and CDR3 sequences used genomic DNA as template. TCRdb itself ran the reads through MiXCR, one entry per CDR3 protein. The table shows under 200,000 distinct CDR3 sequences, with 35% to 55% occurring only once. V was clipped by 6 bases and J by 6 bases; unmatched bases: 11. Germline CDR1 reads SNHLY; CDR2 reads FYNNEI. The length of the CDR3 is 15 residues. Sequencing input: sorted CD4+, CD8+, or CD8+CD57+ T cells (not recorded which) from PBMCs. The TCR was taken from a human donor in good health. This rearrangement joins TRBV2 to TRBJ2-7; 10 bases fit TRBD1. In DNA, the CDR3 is TGTGCCAGCAGAGGAGTGGGACAGGGGCCGTCCGAGCAGTACTTC. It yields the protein CASRGVGQGPSEQYF.